These T cell receptor beta chains were read from a single sample in a study of shared clonotypes between healthy human individuals. Only in-frame clones appear in the TCRdb table, and some are missing; sequencing was by immunoSEQ multiplex PCR. This sample yields approximately 980,000 clones, of which roughly 72% are seen a single time; around 1.5% belongs to the top ten. What was sequenced was memory CD4+ T cells sorted from blood. All receptors come from a man between 18 and 35 years old in good health. CDR3s leave out the opening cysteine and the closing phenylalanine or tryptophan. For some rows the clone size is stated as once, few or many, or as a class when expanded; others skip it.

abundance | j_gene | v_gene | CDR3aa
NA | TRBJ2-1 | TRBV30 | AWSVQASSYNEQF
NA | TRBJ1-2 | TRBV30 | ACLQAGKPNYGYT
many | TRBJ2-7 | TRBV15 | ATSRDKREQY
few | TRBJ1-4 | TRBV6-6 | ASSYMGTTNEKLF
NA | TRBJ1-1 | TRBV6-5 | ASSYLQSTGAEAF
NA | TRBJ1-5 | TRBV4-2 | ASSQEPQQPQH
NA | TRBJ2-7 | TRBV21-1 | ASSKIRGPSYEQY
NA | TRBJ1-5 | TRBV6-1 | ATSGSSTNQPQH
NA | TRBJ2-7 | TRBV2 | ASRVSGSAREQY
NA | TRBJ1-2 | TRBV7-9 | ASSLNYYGYT
NA | TRBJ2-1 | TRBV18 | ASSPQGQGVNEQF
NA | TRBJ2-7 | TRBV11-2 | ASSPRDRASYEQY
NA | TRBJ1-1 | TRBV5-1 | ASSLEGGRTEAF
NA | TRBJ2-3 | TRBV7-4 | ASSLVGTGFGSGTDTQY
NA | TRBJ1-5 | TRBV2 | ASSGTGRDQPQH
NA | TRBJ2-6 | TRBV11-2 | ASSLAGRSGANVLT
NA | TRBJ1-1 | TRBV28 | ADRVTEAF
NA | TRBJ2-7 | TRBV18 | ASSPRQAEDEQY
NA | TRBJ2-3 | TRBV2 | ASSAPRGDTDTQY
NA | TRBJ1-6 | TRBV4-2 | ASSPREGASSPLH
NA | TRBJ2-7 | TRBV9 | ASSPQPGQTSTEQY
once | TRBJ1-6 | TRBV15 | ATSRDGRPLH
NA | TRBJ2-4 | TRBV30 | AGWNRVAKNIQY
NA | TRBJ1-1 | TRBV5-4 | ASSATGNTEAF
NA | TRBJ1-6 | TRBV30 | AWGRTAYSPLH
NA | TRBJ2-7 | TRBV5-6 | ASSFRYEQY
NA | TRBJ2-2 | TRBV10-3 | ATLGTGNTGELF
NA | TRBJ1-5 | TRBV28 | ASSFSGRGLQPQH
NA | TRBJ2-2 | TRBV7-9 | ASSITGSGTGELF
NA | TRBJ1-2 | TRBV27 | ASRGRQGSAYGYT
NA | TRBJ2-1 | TRBV2 | ASKETSLLRDEQF
NA | TRBJ2-7 | TRBV28 | ASTTAGDEQY
NA | TRBJ1-2 | TRBV9 | ASSAGGQGRNYGYT
NA | TRBJ2-5 | TRBV5-1 | ASSLEGNQETQY
NA | TRBJ2-5 | TRBV5-4 | ASSLIKEETQY
NA | TRBJ2-1 | TRBV6-5 | ASGGDYNEQF
NA | TRBJ2-2 | TRBV5-4 | ASSLAGGLTGELF
NA | TRBJ2-4 | TRBV6-6 | ASSYPRSIAKNIQY
NA | TRBJ2-7 | TRBV27 | ASSLRTTGNHEQY
NA | TRBJ1-2 | TRBV5-5 | ASSLSLSTKNYGYT
NA | TRBJ1-6 | TRBV9 | ASSVGGQSYNSPLH
NA | TRBJ2-7 | TRBV27 | ASTRVATGEQY
NA | TRBJ2-3 | TRBV6-5 | ASSYSASGLTDTQY
NA | TRBJ2-7 | TRBV6-5 | AATGFYEQY
NA | TRBJ1-5 | TRBV28 | ASSETRAHMSPQH